The sequence of this T cell receptor beta chain was determined in a study of T-cell reconstitution after alpha-beta-depleted transplantation in children. Study outcomes and limitations: Diversity of TCRbeta at day 60 was high in some patients, arising from surviving recipient T cells and thymic progenitors. Fresh T-cell production supplied most of the T-cell counts and diversity seen one year after transplant. Alpha-beta T cells present about two months after transplant were reported to originate from several hundred expanded graft clones.

TCRbeta library preparation incorporated unique molecular identifiers. TCRdb recomputed calls from the PCR reads with MiXCR, one row per CDR3 protein. The data show about 470,000 distinct CDR3 sequences, about 40% seen once. This clonotype was recorded many times. Its antigen remains unknown. The CDR3 runs 16 residues. CDR1 is MNHEY, CDR2 SVGAGI, per germline. V was trimmed by 6 bases and J by 5 bases, leaving 22 bases between them. This specimen was PBMCs, taken before TCRalphabeta/CD19-depleted stem cell transplant. J is TRBJ1-1 and V is TRBV6-5, with D perhaps matching TRBD1 (5 bases). This TCR derives from a girl between 2 and 10 years old with aplastic anemia, due to receive a stem cell transplant. The CDR3 spells CASSSPRSQGSTEAFF. The DNA of the CDR3 is TGTGCCAGCAGCTCCCCTCGCTCTCAGGGATCAACTGAAGCTTTCTTT.